This note documents a single TCR beta chain sequence. The antigen remains undetermined. The data derive from a study of Graves' ophthalmopathy and Graves' hyperthyroidism. Whole-study context: The stable label applied to hyperthyroidism with no ophthalmopathy within 18 months of follow-up. Overall study findings and caveats: Also, most clonotypes expanded in the thyroid above 0.001 frequency appeared in blood. Forecasting of ophthalmopathy progression by the model achieved around 71% sensitivity and 72% to 85% specificity.

CDR3 size: 13 residues. V was clipped by 5 bases and J by 0 bases, with 10 bases between them. From germline, CDR1 is SQVTM and CDR2 ANQGSEA. TCR beta CDR3 regions were amplified from RNA transcripts. An initial RT-PCR round employing HTBI primers preceded a second-round multiplex PCR. TCRdb reprocessed the multiplex PCR reads with MiXCR, giving one entry per CDR3 protein. The sample lists some 1.1 million distinct CDR3 sequences, about two fifths seen once, with 8.5% to 14% in the top ten. People with hyperthyroidism were aged 18 to 65 and newly diagnosed, under 2 months' duration. Sequenced material: peripheral blood or thyroid tissue (not recorded which). The chain employs TRBV29-1 and TRBJ1-1, with D unclear. The clonotype was recovered from an adult man with Graves' hyperthyroidism. The CDR3 is CSVPGSMNTEAFF. CDR3 bases: TGCAGCGTTCCTGGAAGCATGAACACTGAAGCTTTCTTT. Full variable domain (outside the CDR3, taken from reference TRBV29-1 and TRBJ1-1): SAVISQKPSRDICQRGTSLTIQCQVDSQVTMMFWYRQQPGQSLTLIATANQGSEATYESGFVIDKFPISRPNLTFSTLTVSNMSPEDSSIYLCSVPGSMNTEAFFGQGTRLTVV.